The 29 T cell receptor beta chains given below trace back to one sample, sequenced in a study of OX40 agonist ivuxolimab in advanced cancers. The table came from immunoSEQ multiplex PCR; TCRdb's copy has only in-frame clones and leaves some out. The table includes just under 65,000 clones, around 81% detected once. Material: CD4+ or CD8+ T cells sorted from blood, obtained in a trial of the OX40 agonist ivuxolimab. The receptors come from an adult with an advanced solid tumor such as melanoma, head and neck, liver or kidney cancer.

V and J are TRBV19 and TRBJ1-3; a possible D gene is TRBD1 (6 bases). Germline V gives CDR1 LNHDA, CDR2 SQIVND (reference sequence). This CDR3 is 14 amino acids long. Trimming took 5 bases from V and 1 from J, leaving 9 bases between them. CDR3: CASSLTGSGNTIYF. CDR3 nucleotide sequence: TGTGCCAGTAGTCTTACAGGGTCTGGAAACACCATATATTTT.

The V and J genes are TRBV19 and TRBJ1-1; D uncertain. Germline loops: CDR1 LNHDA, CDR2 SQIVND (reference sequence). Trimming removed 7 bases from V and 0 bases from J, with 9 bases in between. The CDR3 covers 13 residues. The CDR3 is CASIGPLNTEAFF. The CDR3 nucleotides are TGTGCCAGTATAGGGCCTTTGAACACTGAAGCTTTCTTT.

J is TRBJ1-1 and V is TRBV6-6; the D is unclear. V was pared by 7 bases and J by 3 bases, with 12 bases between. The length of the CDR3 is 13 residues. Germline CDR1 is MNHNY and CDR2 is SVGAGI (reference sequence). The CDR3 DNA sequence: TGTGCCAGCATCAAGGAAGGATACACTGAAGCTTTCTTT. This codes for CASIKEGYTEAFF.

In its sample, this clone was seen a few times. The J gene is TRBJ1-1, the V gene TRBV30; D unclear. The V gene's germline CDR1 is GTSNPN and CDR2 SVGIG (reference sequence). Between the trimmed V and J ends, which lost 7 bases and 4 bases, there was a span of 10 bases. The CDR3 loop spans 11 amino acids. The CDR3 nucleotides are TGTGCCTATAAAAAGGCCACTGAAGCTTTCTTT. Its translation is CAYKKATEAFF.

The rearrangement joins TRBV19 to TRBJ1-1; TRBD1 might be the D (6 bases). Trimming took 10 bases from V and 4 from J, leaving 22 bases between them. Germline V gene data show CDR1 as LNHDA and CDR2 as SQIVND (reference sequence). The CDR3 totals 15 residues. CDR3 in DNA: TGTGCCACAAAGGGCCCGACAGGCCTTATCACTGAAGCTTTCTTT. Translation: CATKGPTGLITEAFF.

V is TRBV29-1 and J is TRBJ2-3; D call uncertain. The CDR3 spans 11 residues. The V end lost 6 bases, the J end lost 4 bases, and 8 bases lay between the germline ends. Germline V gene data show CDR1 as SQVTM and CDR2 as ANQGSEA. The CDR3 DNA reads as TGCAGCGTCGGACCGGCAGATACGCAGTATTTT. Translating gives CSVGPADTQYF.

This chain joins TRBV5-6 and TRBJ1-2, with 11 bases fitting TRBD1. The germline V gene encodes CDR1 SGHDT and CDR2 YYEEEE. V lost 6 bases and J lost 3; bases outside the gene matches: 7. The CDR3 is 15 residues long. The chain's CDR3 is CASTPPGQGDYGYTF. CDR3 DNA: TGTGCCAGCACCCCCCCGGGACAGGGGGACTATGGCTACACCTTC.

Notes on this clone: The sample holds other DNA sequences that translate to the same CDR3. The rearrangement joins TRBV4-3 to TRBJ2-3, with 9 positions matching TRBD2. The V gene's germline CDR1 is LGHNA and CDR2 YSLEER. Trimming took 4 bases from V and 3 from J; bases not matched to a gene: 14. The CDR3 length is 18 residues. The CDR3 DNA is TGCGCCAGCAGCCTGTTTTTCGCGGGGGGGCGGGGGACAGATACGCAGTATTTT. This codes for CASSLFFAGGRGTDTQYF.

The chain joins TRBV11-2 to TRBJ2-3; 8 positions agree with TRBD1. Trimming took 6 bases from V and 6 from J; bases not matched to a gene: 11. Germline V CDR1 and CDR2: SGHAT, FQNNGV. This CDR3 is 15 amino acids long. CDR3 amino acids: CASSPDRGRGDTQYF. The CDR3, as DNA: TGTGCCAGCAGTCCCGACAGGGGCCGAGGGGATACGCAGTATTTT.

DNA for the CDR3: TGCGCCAGCAGCCAAGGCGGGGCCACCTACAATGAGCAGTTCTTC. It translates to CASSQGGATYNEQFF. The chain recombines TRBV5-1 with TRBJ2-1; TRBD2 is a possible D gene (6 bases). The germline V gene encodes CDR1 SGHRS and CDR2 YFSETQ. The CDR3 extends over 15 amino acids. V dropped 4 bases and J dropped 2 bases, with 13 bases sitting between them.

This chain uses TRBV10-3 with TRBJ2-5; TRBD1 agrees at 8 bases. The CDR3 runs to 14 residues. Germline CDR1 ENHRY, CDR2 SYGVKD. The V gene end was trimmed by 11 bases and the J gene end by 3 bases; junction bases not matched to a gene: 11. DNA for the CDR3: TGTGCCTCCACCCCCACAGGGGGAAAAGAGACCCAGTACTTC. It is translated as CASTPTGGKETQYF.

The genes are TRBV12-5 and TRBJ1-2; 7 nucleotides line up with TRBD1. This CDR3 has 13 amino acids. J lost 5 bases, V lost 1 base, and 1 base had no gene match. Germline assignment: CDR1 LGHNT and CDR2 FRNRAP. CDR3 loop: CASGLEQGYGYTF. In nucleotides, the CDR3 is TGTGCTAGTGGTTTGGAACAGGGGTATGGCTACACCTTC. Using reference TRBV12-5 and TRBJ1-2 for the parts outside the CDR3, the full variable domain is DARVTQTPRHKVTEMGQEVTMRCQPILGHNTVFWYRQTMMQGLELLAYFRNRAPLDDSGMPKDRFSAEMPDATLATLKIQPSEPRDSAVYFCASGLEQGYGYTFGSGTRLTVV.

This chain connects TRBV5-6 to TRBJ2-4; a possible D gene is TRBD1 (5 bases). The CDR3 loop spans 17 amino acids. Germline V gives CDR1 SGHDT, CDR2 YYEEEE. V was cut by 3 bases and J by 2 bases, with 18 bases left in between. CDR3 DNA sequence: TGTGCCAGCAGCTCAACCCCCTGGGCAGGGTCCAAAAACATTCAGTACTTC. Its protein is CASSSTPWAGSKNIQYF.

The chain recombines TRBV6-6 with TRBJ1-2, with a possible D match to TRBD1 (6 bases). The CDR3 runs 13 residues. Trimming took off 7 bases at V and 4 bases at J, with 13 bases between the two ends. Germline CDR1 reads MNHNY; CDR2 reads SVGAGI (reference sequence). The CDR3, as DNA: TGTGCCAGCACCCCGAGGGACACCTATGGCTACACCTTC. The encoded protein is CASTPRDTYGYTF.

The chain uses TRBV5-4 and TRBJ1-2; the D gene is possibly TRBD1 (5 bases). The V and J ends lost 0 bases and 0 bases respectively, with 12 bases between them. The CDR3 sequence is 16 residues long. Germline CDR1 and CDR2: SGHNT and YYREEE (reference sequence). This chain's CDR3 is CASSLEGLPANYGYTF. The CDR3 DNA follows: TGTGCCAGCAGCTTGGAGGGACTCCCAGCTAACTATGGCTACACCTTC.

The V and J genes are TRBV18 and TRBJ2-3, with TRBD1 as a possible D gene (6 bases). The CDR3 extends over 15 amino acids. CDR1 and CDR2 from the germline V gene are KGHSH and LQKENI. Trimming cost V 3 bases and J 2 bases, with 12 bases left between them. CDR3 nucleotides: TGTGCCAGCTCACCCGAACAGGGTCCCACAGATACGCAGTATTTT. Translated, it gives CASSPEQGPTDTQYF. Full variable domain (missing parts from reference TRBV18 and TRBJ2-3): NAGVMQNPRHLVRRRGQEARLRCSPMKGHSHVYWYRQLPEEGLKFMVYLQKENIIDESGMPKERFSAEFPKEGPSILRIQQVVRGDSAAYFCASSPEQGPTDTQYFGPGTRLTVL.

In its sample, this clone was seen once. The chain carries TRBV19 and TRBJ2-5; maybe TRBD1 (5 bases). The CDR3 contains 14 residues. Germline V gene lookup returns CDR1 LNHDA and CDR2 SQIVND (reference sequence). V was trimmed by 1 base and J by 7 bases, leaving 13 bases between them. CDR3 region: CASSIVDRRGTQYF. The CDR3 nucleotides are TGTGCCAGTAGTATAGTTGACAGAAGGGGGACCCAGTACTTC.

This clone was counted a single time. This chain links TRBV5-5 with TRBJ1-2; no firm D call. CDR3 length: 13 residues. Germline-derived CDR1 and CDR2 are SGHKS and YYEKEE (reference sequence). Trimming shortened V by 2 bases and J by 7 bases, and 12 bases separated the two germline ends. CDR3 coding DNA: TGTGCCAGCAGCTTACCTAGATCCCCTGGCTACACCTTC. Its protein is CASSLPRSPGYTF.

The gene calls are TRBV6-1 and TRBJ2-3; D is uncertain. The length of the CDR3 is 12 residues. Looked up from germline, CDR1 is MNHNS and CDR2 is SASEGT. V gave up 5 bases and J gave up 4 bases, with 7 bases separating them. The CDR3 bases are TGTGCCAGCAGTTTCGTAGCAGATACGCAGTATTTT. Its translation: CASSFVADTQYF.

This chain joins TRBV30 and TRBJ1-2; D not resolved. Germline V lookup: CDR1 GTSNPN, CDR2 SVGIG (reference sequence). The CDR3 totals 13 residues. V lost 2 bases and J lost 4, with 11 bases in between. The CDR3 nucleotides read TGTGCCTGGAGTATTCTAACCCCCTATGGCTACACCTTC. Its protein is CAWSILTPYGYTF.

The chain recombines TRBV7-3 with TRBJ2-1; 9 bases fit TRBD2. With V trimmed by 4 bases and J by 5 bases, 6 bases remained unmatched. The germline V gene encodes CDR1 SGHTA and CDR2 FQGTGA. CDR3 length: 15 residues. CDR3 in DNA: TGTGCCAGCAGCTCACGACTAGCGGCCGACAATGAGCAGTTCTTC. Its translation is CASSSRLAADNEQFF.

The chain combines TRBV7-2 with TRBJ2-5, with 8 nucleotides matching TRBD2. This CDR3 has 16 amino acids. V was clipped by 0 bases and J by 2 bases; unmatched bases: 5. Looked up from germline, CDR1 is SGHTA and CDR2 is FQGNSA. The CDR3 bases are TGTGCCAGCAGCTTAGCACCCGCGGGGGGACAAGAGACCCAGTACTTC. It encodes CASSLAPAGGQETQYF.

This clone was picked up a small number of times. The chain joins TRBV19 to TRBJ2-1, with 7 bases fitting TRBD1. The CDR3 totals 13 residues. Germline assignment: CDR1 LNHDA and CDR2 SQIVND (reference sequence). The ends lost 1 base at V and 9 bases at J; junction bases unmatched: 3. The DNA of the CDR3 is TGTGCCAGTAGTATAGGACAGGGAGCTGAGCAGTTCTTC. Translating gives CASSIGQGAEQFF. Looking up the rest from reference TRBV19 and TRBJ2-1 gives the full variable domain: DGGITQSPKYLFRKEGQNVTLSCEQNLNHDAMYWYRQDPGQGLRLIYYSQIVNDFQKGDIAEGYSVSREKKESFPLTVTSAQKNPTAFYLCASSIGQGAEQFFGPGTRLTVL.

The table lists this clone with a count of one. V and J are TRBV10-3 and TRBJ2-3; 9 positions agree with TRBD1. Germline values: CDR1 ENHRY, CDR2 SYGVKD. This CDR3 region has 15 residues. J gave up 2 bases and V 8 bases, and 8 bases lay outside the gene matches. For the CDR3, the DNA is TGTGCCATCCGCCCGGGACAGGGAATCACAGATACGCAGTATTTT. This codes for CAIRPGQGITDTQYF.

J is TRBJ1-1 and V is TRBV7-3, with no clear D. CDR3 length: 14 residues. V was shortened by 3 bases and J by 1 base, with 9 bases between the two germline ends. Germline V gene data show CDR1 as SGHTA and CDR2 as FQGTGA. The CDR3 DNA reads as TGTGCCAGCAGCTTGGGTGGGGAGAACACTGAAGCTTTCTTT. Translating gives CASSLGGENTEAFF.

This sequence joins TRBV4-3 and TRBJ1-1; D perhaps matches TRBD1 (6 bases). Germline CDR1 reads LGHNA; CDR2 reads YSLEER. V lost 1 base, J lost 6 bases, and 12 bases lay in between. The CDR3 is 14 amino acids. CDR3 nucleotide sequence: TGCGCCAGCAGCCAAGTGGTGGGGGGCTCTGAAGCTTTCTTT. Protein sequence: CASSQVVGGSEAFF.

The chain has TRBV19 and TRBJ1-2; 9 bases align to TRBD1. Germline V CDR1 and CDR2: LNHDA, SQIVND (reference sequence). V dropped 6 bases and J dropped 4; count of bases not matched to a gene: 9. This CDR3 is 15 amino acids long. CDR3 residues: CASRLGTGSGYGYTF. The CDR3 DNA is TGTGCCAGTAGATTGGGGACAGGGTCGGGCTATGGCTACACCTTC.

The DNA of the CDR3 is TGCGCCAGTAGAGCTGATAACTATGGCTACACCTTC. This codes for CASRADNYGYTF. This chain connects TRBV5-1 to TRBJ1-2; D gene uncertain. With 8 bases removed from V and 1 base from J, the gap between germline ends came to 9 bases. This CDR3 contains 12 residues. Germline CDR1 SGHRS, CDR2 YFSETQ.

The chain carries TRBV2 and TRBJ2-6; maybe TRBD1 (5 bases). The CDR3 is made up of 17 amino acids. V gave up 3 bases and J gave up 4 bases, with 16 bases separating them. Germline lookup yields CDR1 SNHLY and CDR2 FYNNEI. CDR3 protein: CASSDDVRVSGANVLTF. CDR3 DNA: TGTGCCAGCAGTGATGACGTCAGGGTCTCCGGGGCCAACGTCCTGACTTTC.